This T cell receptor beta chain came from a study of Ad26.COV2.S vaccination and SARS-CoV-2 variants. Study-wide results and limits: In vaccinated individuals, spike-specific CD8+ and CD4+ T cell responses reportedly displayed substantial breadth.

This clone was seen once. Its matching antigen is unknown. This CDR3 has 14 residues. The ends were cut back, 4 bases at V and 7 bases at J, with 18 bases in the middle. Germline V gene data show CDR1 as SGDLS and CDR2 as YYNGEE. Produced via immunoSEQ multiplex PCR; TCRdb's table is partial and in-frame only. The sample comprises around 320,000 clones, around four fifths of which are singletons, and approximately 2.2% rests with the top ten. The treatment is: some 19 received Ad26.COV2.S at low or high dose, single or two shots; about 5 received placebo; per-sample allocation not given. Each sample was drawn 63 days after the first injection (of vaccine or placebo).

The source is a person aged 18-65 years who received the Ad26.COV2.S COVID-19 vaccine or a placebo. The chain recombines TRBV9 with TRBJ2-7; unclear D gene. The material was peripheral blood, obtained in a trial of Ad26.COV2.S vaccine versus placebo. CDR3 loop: CASSPGLILGEQYF. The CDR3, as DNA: TGTGCCAGCAGCCCGGGCCTCATACTGGGTGAGCAGTACTTC.